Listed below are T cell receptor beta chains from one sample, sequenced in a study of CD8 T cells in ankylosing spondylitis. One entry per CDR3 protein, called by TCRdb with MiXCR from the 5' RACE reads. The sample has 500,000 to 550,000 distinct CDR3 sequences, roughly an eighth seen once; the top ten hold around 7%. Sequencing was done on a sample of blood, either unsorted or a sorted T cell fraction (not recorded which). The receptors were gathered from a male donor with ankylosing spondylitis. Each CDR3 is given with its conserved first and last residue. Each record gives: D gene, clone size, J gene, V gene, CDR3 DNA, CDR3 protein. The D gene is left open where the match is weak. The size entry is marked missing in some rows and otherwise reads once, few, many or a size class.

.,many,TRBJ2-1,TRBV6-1,TGTGCCAGCAGTGCAGGAGGGAATTACAATGAGCAGTTCTTC,CASSAGGNYNEQFF
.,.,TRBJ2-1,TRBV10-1,TGCGCCAGCAGTGAAGGGACAGGCATCGCGGGAGGTGGTTACAATGAGCAGTTCTTC,CASSEGTGIAGGGYNEQFF
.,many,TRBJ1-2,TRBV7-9,TGTGCCAGCAGCTTAGAACAGAGGTCCGGCTACACCTTC,CASSLEQRSGYTF
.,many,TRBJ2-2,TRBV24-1,TGTGCCACCAGTGGTGGGGGAGCGAGCACCGGGGAGCTGTTTTTT,CATSGGGASTGELFF
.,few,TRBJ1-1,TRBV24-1,TGTGCCACCAGTGAGGGGACGGGCACCGCTTTCTTT,CATSEGTGTAFF
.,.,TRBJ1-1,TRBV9,TGTGCCAGCAGCTCGAGCGGGGGGCGAGACACTGAAGCTTTCTTT,CASSSSGGRDTEAFF
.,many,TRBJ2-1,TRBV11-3,TGTGCCAGCAGCTTAGACCGACGGGTATATGAGCAGTTCTTC,CASSLDRRVYEQFF
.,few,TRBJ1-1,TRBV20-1,TGCAGTGCTCGACAGGTAGGCACTGAAGCTTTCTTT,CSARQVGTEAFF
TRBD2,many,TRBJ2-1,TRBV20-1,TGCAGTGCGAAGAGGGTCTGGGCGGGAGATTACAATGAGCAGTTCTTC,CSAKRVWAGDYNEQFF
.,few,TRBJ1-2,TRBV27,TGTGCCAGCAGTTACAGCGGAACTCATAACTATGGCTACACCTTC,CASSYSGTHNYGYTF
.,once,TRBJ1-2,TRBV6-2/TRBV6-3,TGTGCCAGCAGTGAGAACGTACTTGGCTACACCTTC,CASSENVLGYTF
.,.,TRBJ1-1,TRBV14,TGTGCCAGCAGACTACGTGGGGGACGGACTGAAGCTTTCTTT,CASRLRGGRTEAFF
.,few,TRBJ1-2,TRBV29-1,TGCAGCGTTGAAGGACCGGAGGGCTACACCTTC,CSVEGPEGYTF
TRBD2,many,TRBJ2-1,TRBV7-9,TGTGCCAGCAGCGGGCTAGCGGGAGTTCAACTACACAATGAGCAGTTCTTC,CASSGLAGVQLHNEQFF
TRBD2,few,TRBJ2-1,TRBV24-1,TGTGCCACCAGTGATTCAAAGACTAGCGGGAGCTACAATGAGCAGTTCTTC,CATSDSKTSGSYNEQFF
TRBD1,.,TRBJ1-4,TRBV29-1,TGCAGCGTTGGACCACAGGGGGCGGGTGAAAAACTGTTTTTT,CSVGPQGAGEKLFF
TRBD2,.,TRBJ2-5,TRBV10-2,TGCGCCAGCACCGGACTAGCGGGAGACGGCCAAGAGACCCAGTACTTC,CASTGLAGDGQETQYF
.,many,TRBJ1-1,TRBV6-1,TGTGCCAGCAGCCTTGAAGGGGGGGGATGGACTGAAGCTTTCTTT,CASSLEGGGWTEAFF
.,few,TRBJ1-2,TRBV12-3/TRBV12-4,TGTGCCAGCGGAAATGCTGGCTACACCTTC,CASGNAGYTF
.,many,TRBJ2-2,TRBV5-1,TGCGCCAGCAGCTTGATCAGCAACACCGGGGAGCTGTTTTTT,CASSLISNTGELFF
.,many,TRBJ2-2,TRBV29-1,TGCAGCGTTGAATCTCCTGGGGCCGGGGAGCTGTTTTTT,CSVESPGAGELFF
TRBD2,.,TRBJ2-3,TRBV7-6,TGTGCCAGCAGCTCAGCTAGCGGGGGAAGCACAGATACGCAGTATTTT,CASSSASGGSTDTQYF
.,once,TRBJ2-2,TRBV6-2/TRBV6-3,TGTGCCAGCGGCCCGCTTGGGGTTAACACCGGGGAGCTGTTTTTT,CASGPLGVNTGELFF
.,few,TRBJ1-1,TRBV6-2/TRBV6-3,TGTGCCAGCAGTCGAAGGTTCGACACTGAAGCTTTCTTT,CASSRRFDTEAFF
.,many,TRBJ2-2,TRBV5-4,TGTGCCAGCAGCCCGGACGCTAACACCGGGGAGCTGTTTTTT,CASSPDANTGELFF
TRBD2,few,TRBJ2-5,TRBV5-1,TGCGCCAGCAGTCGTGGTCTAGCGGCCAACCAAGAGACCCAGTACTTC,CASSRGLAANQETQYF
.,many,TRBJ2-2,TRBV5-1,TGCGCCAGCAGTCCCGCAGACAACACCGGGGAGCTGTTTTTT,CASSPADNTGELFF
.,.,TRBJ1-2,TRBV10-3,TGTGCCATCAGTGAGGGAGGGGGGTTTGCGGACTATGGCTACACCTTC,CAISEGGGFADYGYTF
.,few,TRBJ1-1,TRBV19,TGTGCCAGTAGTATTAATGGTGTTGTGGGGACTGAAGCTTTCTTT,CASSINGVVGTEAFF
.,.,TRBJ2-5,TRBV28,TGTGCCAGCACCCGCGCGGGCCGGCAAGAGACCCAGTACTTC,CASTRAGRQETQYF
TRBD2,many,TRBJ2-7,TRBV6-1,TGTGCCAGCAGATTTAGCGGGAGCAGTACCGAGCAGTACTTC,CASRFSGSSTEQYF
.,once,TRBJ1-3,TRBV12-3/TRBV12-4,TGTGCCAGCAGTTTTGGTTTGGTTAGCTCTGGAAACACCATATATTTT,CASSFGLVSSGNTIYF
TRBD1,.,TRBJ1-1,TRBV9,TGTGCCAGCAGCTTAACGACAGGGGTGAACACTGAAGCTTTCTTT,CASSLTTGVNTEAFF
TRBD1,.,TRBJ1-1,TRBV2,TGTGCCAGCAGTGATCAGGGGGGAAACACTGAAGCTTTCTTT,CASSDQGGNTEAFF
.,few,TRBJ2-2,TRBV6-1,TGTGCCAGCAGCCACCCGAACACCGGGGAGCTGTTTTTT,CASSHPNTGELFF
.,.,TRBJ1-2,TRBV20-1,TGCAGTGCTCAGCGCAGCTATGGCTACACCTTC,CSAQRSYGYTF
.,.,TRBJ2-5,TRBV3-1,TGTGCCAGCAGCCAAGTTGGACTTGTTTCCGAGACCCAGTACTTC,CASSQVGLVSETQYF
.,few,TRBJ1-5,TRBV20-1,TGCAGTGCTAGAGTTCTAGGGACTCAGCCCCAGCATTTT,CSARVLGTQPQHF
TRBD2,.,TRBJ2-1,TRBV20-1,TGCAGTGCCCCCCTTTCGGGAGGGCCGGTTGAGCAGTTCTTC,CSAPLSGGPVEQFF
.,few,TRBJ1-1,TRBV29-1,TGCAGCGTTGACTCCTTCGGTGCTGAAGCTTTCTTT,CSVDSFGAEAFF
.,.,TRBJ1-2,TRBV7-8,TGTGCCAGCAGCCCCCGGGGCGGGAGCTATAACTATGGCTACACCTTC,CASSPRGGSYNYGYTF